In this sample, the clone carrying this TCR beta chain turned up many times. Its antigen is not identified. This entry is derived from a study of T-cell reconstitution after alpha-beta-depleted transplantation in children. General study results and limits: Several hundred graft clones that had expanded were reportedly the source of alpha-beta T cells about two months after transplant. Newly produced T cells mostly accounted for T-cell counts and diversity one year post-transplant. TCRbeta diversity was high at day 60 in some patients (a result of surviving recipient T cells and thymic progenitors).

The TCRbeta library incorporated unique molecular identifiers. A single record per CDR3 protein comes from TCRdb applying MiXCR to the PCR reads. The sample carries 200,000 or so distinct CDR3 sequences, 6.3% recorded once. Sequenced here: PBMCs, sampled before TCRalphabeta/CD19-depleted stem cell transplant. The TCR comes from a girl less than two years old with combined immunodeficiency, due to receive a stem cell transplant.

For the CDR3, the DNA is TGCAGTGCTAGAGGCCCCGACAGGCACTATGGCTACACCTTC. It is translated as CSARGPDRHYGYTF. The chain employs TRBV20-1 and TRBJ1-2; weak D call: TRBD1 (6 bases). The CDR3 runs 14 residues. V was pared by 1 base and J by 3 bases, with 12 bases between. CDR1 is DFQATT and CDR2 is SNEGSKA in the germline V gene (reference sequence).